This is a list of T cell receptor beta chains from one sample in a study of shared clonotypes between healthy human individuals. The protocol was immunoSEQ multiplex PCR, while the TCRdb copy is restricted to in-frame clones and leaves out a portion. The table has about 2 million clones, roughly 94% seen once; the top ten hold 1.1%. The sequenced sample consisted of naive CD8+ T cells sorted from blood. These receptors were obtained from a man aged 18-30 years in good health. Both conserved end residues are part of each CDR3. Each record gives: V gene, clone size, D gene, J gene, CDR3 protein, CDR3 DNA. A D gene is named only where the DNA matches it firmly. Rows give clone size only sometimes, using once, few, many, or a class for an expanded clone.

TRBV7-6	.	TRBD2	TRBJ2-7	CASTLGGSTYEQYF	TGTGCCAGCACCCTGGGGGGGTCCACCTACGAGCAGTACTTC
TRBV2	.	TRBD2	TRBJ2-7	CASSVLERAGGDEQYF	TGTGCCAGCAGTGTTTTGGAGCGAGCGGGAGGTGACGAGCAGTACTTC
TRBV4-1	.	.	TRBJ2-3	CASSQRRDGDTQYF	TGCGCCAGCAGCCAACGTCGTGATGGAGATACGCAGTATTTT
TRBV6-5	.	.	TRBJ2-7	CASSYSTGHKGYEQYF	TGTGCCAGCAGTTACTCGACCGGGCATAAGGGCTACGAGCAGTACTTC
TRBV6-6	.	.	TRBJ1-5	CASRKGGGNQPQHF	TGTGCCAGTAGGAAGGGGGGCGGCAATCAGCCCCAGCATTTT
TRBV15	.	.	TRBJ1-1	CATSIAGGNTEAFF	TGTGCCACCAGCATAGCCGGGGGGAACACTGAAGCTTTCTTT
TRBV19	.	.	TRBJ2-7	CASSMELSTYEQYF	TGTGCCAGTAGTATGGAACTCTCTACCTACGAGCAGTACTTC
TRBV7-9	.	TRBD2	TRBJ2-1	CASSSERDRDNEQFF	TGTGCCAGCAGCTCAGAGCGGGACCGAGACAATGAGCAGTTCTTC
TRBV13	.	TRBD1	TRBJ2-3	CASSSDRGTDTQYF	TGTGCCAGCAGCTCGGACAGGGGCACAGATACGCAGTATTTT
TRBV5-1	.	TRBD1	TRBJ1-1	CASTTGENTEAFF	TGCGCCAGCACAACAGGGGAGAACACTGAAGCTTTCTTT
TRBV11-2	.	.	TRBJ2-7	CASSPTAARYLGGYEQYF	TGTGCCAGCAGCCCCACGGCCGCTAGGTATTTAGGTGGCTACGAGCAGTACTTC
TRBV27	.	.	TRBJ1-1	CASSLLGGTEAFF	TGTGCCAGCAGTTTATTGGGCGGCACTGAAGCTTTCTTT
TRBV27	.	TRBD1	TRBJ2-7	CASSLTGGSLYEQYF	TGTGCCAGCAGTTTAACAGGGGGCTCGCTCTACGAGCAGTACTTC
TRBV18	.	.	TRBJ2-7	CASSLTTGWDRYEQYF	TGTGCCAGCTCACTCACCACAGGTTGGGATCGCTACGAGCAGTACTTC
TRBV30	.	TRBD1	TRBJ1-1	CAWSAGGMNTEAFF	TGTGCCTGGAGTGCAGGGGGGATGAACACTGAAGCTTTCTTT
TRBV9	.	.	TRBJ1-6	CASITVPLHF	TGTGCCAGCATAACAGTACCCCTCCACTTT
TRBV7-8	.	TRBD2	TRBJ2-7	CASSLYLAGGTYEQYF	TGTGCCAGCAGCTTGTACCTAGCGGGAGGTACCTACGAGCAGTACTTC
TRBV19	.	TRBD2	TRBJ2-7	CASSAGGREQYF	TGTGCCAGTTCAGCGGGGGGGCGAGAGCAGTACTTC
TRBV5-6	few	TRBD2	TRBJ2-1	CASSFGLADYNEQFF	TGTGCCAGCAGCTTCGGACTAGCGGACTACAATGAGCAGTTCTTC
TRBV5-4	.	TRBD2	TRBJ2-5	CASSNLRGIAGVGQETQYF	TGTGCCAGCAGCAATCTGAGAGGGATAGCGGGAGTTGGGCAAGAGACCCAGTACTTC
TRBV5-1	.	.	TRBJ1-2	CASSIAPLGNGYTF	TGCGCCAGCAGCATTGCCCCGCTTGGAAATGGCTACACCTTC
TRBV4-1	.	.	TRBJ1-2	CASSQGEGSGFDYGYTF	TGCGCCAGCAGCCAAGGGGAAGGGAGCGGGTTCGACTATGGCTACACCTTC
TRBV30	.	.	TRBJ1-1	CASDGEMGLLEAFF	TGTGCTTCGGACGGGGAGATGGGTTTACTTGAAGCTTTCTTT
TRBV6-4	.	.	TRBJ2-1	CASSEYSYNEQFF	TGTGCCAGCAGTGAATACTCATACAATGAGCAGTTCTTC
TRBV7-9	.	TRBD1	TRBJ1-4	CASSEADRGLEKLFF	TGTGCCAGCAGCGAAGCGGACAGGGGGCTTGAAAAACTGTTTTTT
TRBV7-2	.	TRBD2	TRBJ2-5	CASSLGLAGYQETQYF	TGTGCCAGCAGCTTAGGTTTAGCGGGGTACCAAGAGACCCAGTACTTC
TRBV9	.	TRBD2	TRBJ2-2	CASSVGKWNVLAGGITGELFF	TGTGCCAGCAGCGTAGGGAAGTGGAATGTACTAGCGGGAGGTATTACCGGGGAGCTGTTTTTT
TRBV2	.	.	TRBJ2-7	CASRGGTVVISYEQYF	TGTGCCAGCAGGGGGGGGACAGTGGTGATTTCCTACGAGCAGTACTTC
TRBV6-5	.	.	TRBJ1-2	CASSEGNGYTF	TGTGCCAGCAGTGAAGGGAATGGCTACACCTTC
TRBV7-9	.	TRBD2	TRBJ2-3	CASSPPGGGRDTDTQYF	TGTGCCAGCAGCCCCCCGGGGGGCGGGAGGGACACAGATACGCAGTATTTT
TRBV25-1	few	.	TRBJ2-2	CASSEVNTGELFF	TGTGCCAGCAGTGAAGTAAACACCGGGGAGCTGTTTTTT
TRBV5-6	once	TRBD2	TRBJ2-7	CASSSFAVAGGSYEQYF	TGTGCCAGCAGCTCGTTTGCGGTTGCGGGAGGGTCCTACGAGCAGTACTTC
TRBV5-6	.	.	TRBJ2-5	CASSLFYGETQYF	TGTGCCAGCAGCTTGTTTTACGGAGAGACCCAGTACTTC
TRBV4-1	.	.	TRBJ2-1	CASSQVAESSYNEQFF	TGCGCCAGCAGCCAAGTAGCGGAAAGCTCCTACAATGAGCAGTTCTTC
TRBV5-4	.	.	TRBJ2-2	CASSLRGIGTGELFF	TGTGCCAGCAGCCTCAGAGGGATAGGGACCGGGGAGCTGTTTTTT
TRBV30	once	.	TRBJ2-3	CAWSVVLADTQYF	TGTGCCTGGAGTGTAGTCCTAGCAGATACGCAGTATTTT
TRBV27	.	TRBD1	TRBJ1-2	CASSYRTGYGYGYTF	TGTGCCAGCAGTTACCGGACAGGGTACGGCTATGGCTACACCTTC
TRBV25-1	.	.	TRBJ2-2	CASSEYLEGDTGELFF	TGTGCCAGCAGTGAATATCTCGAGGGAGACACCGGGGAGCTGTTTTTT
TRBV4-2	.	.	TRBJ1-1	CASRLGGGTEAFF	TGTGCCAGCAGATTAGGCGGGGGGACTGAAGCTTTCTTT
TRBV29-1	.	.	TRBJ1-2	CSVEEEGYGYTF	TGCAGCGTTGAGGAGGAGGGCTATGGCTACACCTTC
TRBV5-1	.	TRBD1	TRBJ1-2	CASSAGRGLQGYTF	TGCGCCAGCAGCGCCGGCAGGGGGCTTCAGGGCTACACCTTC